This is a list of T cell receptor beta chains from one sample in a study of technical replicates of blood from a handful of donors. The assay was immunoSEQ multiplex PCR, and TCRdb's table has in-frame clones only and misses some. The table lists some 70,000 clones, 90% to 95% of them singletons, with over 4% in the top ten. Sequencing was performed on PBMCs. All receptors derive from a human donor in good health. Some clones in this sample may be carry-over from other donors' samples. CDR3s include the opening cysteine and the closing phenylalanine or tryptophan. Fields, in order: clone size, V gene, J gene, D gene, CDR3 protein, CDR3 DNA. D genes are given only for firm matches. Expanded clones are given a class, and other clones once, few, many or no size at all.

-	TRBV19	TRBJ1-5	-	CASRQALGPQHF	TGTGCCAGTAGGCAGGCCTTGGGGCCCCAGCATTTT
-	TRBV7-8	TRBJ1-5	TRBD1	CASSYRGSGQPQHF	TGTGCCAGCAGTTACAGGGGATCAGGACAGCCCCAGCATTTT
-	TRBV9	TRBJ2-1	TRBD2	CASSGLGRGSYNEQFF	TGTGCCAGCAGTGGCCTCGGGCGGGGGTCCTACAATGAGCAGTTCTTC
-	TRBV7-3	TRBJ2-7	TRBD2	CASSPGGLAGGVEQYF	TGTGCCAGCAGCCCCGGCGGGCTAGCGGGAGGGGTGGAGCAGTACTTC
-	TRBV7-9	TRBJ2-7	TRBD1	CASSSGQGHASEQYF	TGTGCCAGCAGCTCGGGACAGGGCCATGCGTCCGAGCAGTACTTC
-	TRBV11-2	TRBJ2-7	TRBD1	CASSSAQGFDYEQYF	TGTGCCAGCAGCTCTGCACAGGGGTTTGACTACGAGCAGTACTTC
-	TRBV6-1	TRBJ2-5	TRBD2	CASQRGGRETQYF	TGTGCCAGCCAGCGGGGGGGCCGCGAGACCCAGTACTTC
once	TRBV5-1	TRBJ2-5	TRBD1	CASSLGQGQETQYF	TGCGCCAGCAGCCTGGGACAGGGACAAGAGACCCAGTACTTC
-	TRBV5-1	TRBJ1-1	-	CASSWDTTEAFF	TGCGCCAGCAGCTGGGACACCACTGAAGCTTTCTTT
-	TRBV7-2	TRBJ1-1	-	CASTLRPRANTEAFF	TGTGCCAGCACCCTACGGCCCAGGGCGAACACTGAAGCTTTCTTT
once	TRBV28	TRBJ2-6	-	CASSPLDLARATGANVLTF	TGTGCCAGCAGTCCCCTCGACCTGGCCAGGGCAACTGGGGCCAACGTCCTGACTTTC
-	TRBV5-1	TRBJ2-1	TRBD2	CASRVAGVGNEQFF	TGCGCCAGCAGGGTAGCGGGAGTTGGCAATGAGCAGTTCTTC
-	TRBV4-1	TRBJ2-7	TRBD2	CASSQIAGGGEQYF	TGCGCCAGCAGCCAAATTGCGGGGGGGGGCGAGCAGTACTTC
-	TRBV7-2	TRBJ2-7	-	CASSPTGRYEQYF	TGTGCCAGCAGCCCCACAGGGCGTTACGAGCAGTACTTC
-	TRBV6-6	TRBJ1-1	-	CASRFNTEAFF	TGTGCCAGCAGGTTCAATACTGAAGCTTTCTTT
-	TRBV29-1	TRBJ2-3	TRBD1	CSVGTGSTDTQYF	TGCAGCGTTGGGACAGGAAGCACAGATACGCAGTATTTT
-	TRBV7-9	TRBJ2-1	-	CASSALEAGILNNEQFF	TGTGCCAGCAGCGCATTGGAGGCGGGAATCTTAAACAATGAGCAGTTCTTC
-	TRBV19	TRBJ2-5	-	CASSIQGPETQYF	TGTGCCAGTAGTATACAGGGTCCAGAGACCCAGTACTTC
-	TRBV7-2	TRBJ2-3	TRBD2	CASSLASGGTAADTQYF	TGTGCCAGCAGCTTAGCGAGCGGGGGGACGGCGGCAGATACGCAGTATTTT
-	TRBV6-1	TRBJ2-3	-	CASSEDPGSTDTQYF	TGTGCCAGCAGTGAAGATCCGGGGAGCACAGATACGCAGTATTTT
-	TRBV7-2	TRBJ2-4	TRBD2	CASSISGGASKNIQYF	TGTGCCAGCAGCATTAGCGGGGGGGCCTCCAAAAACATTCAGTACTTC
few	TRBV4-3	TRBJ2-1	TRBD1	CASSQGQGTGEWIEQFF	TGCGCCAGCAGCCAAGGACAAGGGACAGGGGAATGGATTGAGCAGTTCTTC
once	TRBV5-4	TRBJ2-7	-	CASSLGTEGEQYF	TGTGCCAGCAGCTTGGGTACAGAAGGCGAGCAGTACTTC
once	TRBV7-9	TRBJ2-5	TRBD1	CASSPARGTGGAETQYF	TGTGCCAGCAGCCCCGCAAGGGGGACAGGGGGGGCAGAGACCCAGTACTTC
-	TRBV4-3	TRBJ2-1	TRBD1	CASSQDLTGYGEQFF	TGCGCCAGCAGCCAAGATCTGACAGGGTATGGGGAGCAGTTCTTC
-	TRBV6-5	TRBJ2-2	TRBD1	CASSYSYRGAGELFF	TGTGCCAGCAGTTACTCGTACAGGGGGGCCGGGGAGCTGTTTTTT
-	TRBV7-9	TRBJ2-1	-	CASSLLSYHNEQFF	TGTGCCAGCAGCTTATTGTCCTACCACAATGAGCAGTTCTTC
-	TRBV4-2	TRBJ1-1	-	CASSQAVSFNTEAFF	TGTGCCAGCAGCCAAGCGGTATCGTTCAACACTGAAGCTTTCTTT
-	TRBV5-1	TRBJ1-5	-	CASSLSGYNQPQHF	TGCGCCAGCAGCTTGTCAGGGTACAATCAGCCCCAGCATTTT
-	TRBV7-8	TRBJ1-4	-	CASSLGRGGYEKLFF	TGTGCCAGCAGCTTAGGCAGGGGAGGGTATGAAAAACTGTTTTTT
-	TRBV5-1	TRBJ1-4	TRBD1	CASSLGDRGTEKLFF	TGCGCCAGCAGCTTGGGTGACAGGGGAACTGAAAAACTGTTTTTT
-	TRBV6-1	TRBJ1-1	-	CASSSGGGGNTEAFF	TGTGCCAGCTCGTCGGGGGGCGGTGGGAACACTGAAGCTTTCTTT
few	TRBV6-1	TRBJ1-5	-	CASGHQPQHF	TGTGCCAGTGGCCATCAGCCCCAGCATTTT
-	TRBV7-8	TRBJ2-7	-	CASSATGPHSYEQYF	TGTGCCAGCAGCGCGACAGGTCCCCACTCCTACGAGCAGTACTTC
-	TRBV4-3	TRBJ1-2	TRBD1	CASSQDRTGGAYGYTF	TGCGCCAGCAGCCAAGATCGGACAGGGGGCGCCTATGGCTACACCTTC
-	TRBV11-1	TRBJ1-1	-	CASSPDIAGNTEAFF	TGTGCCAGCAGCCCGGATATTGCAGGGAACACTGAAGCTTTCTTT
-	TRBV29-1	TRBJ2-2	TRBD1	CSVEEKGQGVWTGELFF	TGCAGCGTTGAAGAAAAGGGACAGGGCGTCTGGACCGGGGAGCTGTTTTTT
-	TRBV15	TRBJ1-5	TRBD1	CATSRGGTGMNQPQHF	TGTGCCACCAGCAGAGGTGGGACAGGGATGAATCAGCCCCAGCATTTT
once	TRBV5-1	TRBJ2-2	TRBD1	CASSGQGPGELFF	TGCGCCAGCAGCGGACAGGGACCCGGGGAGCTGTTTTTT
once	TRBV7-2	TRBJ2-5	TRBD2	CASRISGTETQYF	TGTGCCAGCAGGATTAGCGGGACGGAGACCCAGTACTTC
-	TRBV14	TRBJ2-3	-	CASSQSQLDTQYF	TGTGCCAGCAGCCAGTCTCAGTTAGATACGCAGTATTTT
-	TRBV27	TRBJ2-3	-	CASSLLASTDTQYF	TGTGCCAGCAGCCTGCTAGCGAGCACAGATACGCAGTATTTT
-	TRBV7-2	TRBJ2-7	TRBD2	CASSSNGLAGVGAYEQYF	TGTGCCAGCAGCTCGAACGGACTAGCGGGAGTAGGGGCCTACGAGCAGTACTTC
-	TRBV7-9	TRBJ2-1	-	CASSPHRGAEQFF	TGTGCCAGCAGTCCACACCGGGGGGCAGAGCAGTTCTTC
-	TRBV2	TRBJ2-1	TRBD1	CAGSRRTGYNEQFF	TGTGCCGGATCGAGAAGGACAGGGTACAATGAGCAGTTCTTC
-	TRBV7-6	TRBJ2-7	-	CASSLPGLPFNEQYF	TGTGCCAGCAGCTTGCCGGGACTCCCCTTTAACGAGCAGTACTTC
-	TRBV7-2	TRBJ2-7	TRBD2	CASRLAGGFEQYF	TGTGCCAGCAGGCTAGCGGGAGGGTTCGAGCAGTACTTC
few	TRBV5-6	TRBJ1-2	-	CASSLPGGIDGYTF	TGTGCCAGCAGCTTACCGGGAGGGATAGATGGCTACACCTTC
-	TRBV5-6	TRBJ1-2	-	CASQALNYGYTF	TGTGCCAGCCAAGCACTGAACTATGGCTACACCTTC
-	TRBV7-2	TRBJ1-2	TRBD1	CASSRGDRGLYGYTF	TGTGCCAGCAGCCGGGGGGACAGGGGGCTGTATGGCTACACCTTC
-	TRBV13	TRBJ2-3	-	CASRLTGIADTQYF	TGTGCCAGCAGACTTACAGGGATCGCAGATACGCAGTATTTT
-	TRBV20-1	TRBJ2-7	-	CSATGHHEQYF	TGCAGTGCCACAGGGCACCACGAGCAGTACTTC